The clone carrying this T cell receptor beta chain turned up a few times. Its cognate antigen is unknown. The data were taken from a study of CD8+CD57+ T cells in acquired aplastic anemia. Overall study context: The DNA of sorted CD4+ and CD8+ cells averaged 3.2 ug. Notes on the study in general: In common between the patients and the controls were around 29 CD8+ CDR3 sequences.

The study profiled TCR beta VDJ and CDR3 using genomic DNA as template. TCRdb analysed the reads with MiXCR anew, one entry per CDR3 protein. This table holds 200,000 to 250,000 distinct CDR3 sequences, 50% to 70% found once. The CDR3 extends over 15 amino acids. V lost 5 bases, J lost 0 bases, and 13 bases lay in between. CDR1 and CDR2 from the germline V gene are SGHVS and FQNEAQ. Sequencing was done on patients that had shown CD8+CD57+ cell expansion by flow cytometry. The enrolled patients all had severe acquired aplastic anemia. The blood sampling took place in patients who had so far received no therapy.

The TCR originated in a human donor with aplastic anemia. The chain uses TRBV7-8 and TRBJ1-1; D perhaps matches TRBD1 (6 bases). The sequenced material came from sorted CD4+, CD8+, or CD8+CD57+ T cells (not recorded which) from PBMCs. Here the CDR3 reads CASSQVGGLNTEAFF. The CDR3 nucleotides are TGTGCCAGCAGCCAGGTAGGGGGACTGAACACTGAAGCTTTCTTT. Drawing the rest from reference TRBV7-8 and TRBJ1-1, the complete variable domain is GAGVSQSPRYKVAKRGQDVALRCDPISGHVSLFWYQQALGQGPEFLTYFQNEAQLDKSGLPSDRFFAERPEGSVSTLKIQRTQQEDSAVYLCASSQVGGLNTEAFFGQGTRLTVV.